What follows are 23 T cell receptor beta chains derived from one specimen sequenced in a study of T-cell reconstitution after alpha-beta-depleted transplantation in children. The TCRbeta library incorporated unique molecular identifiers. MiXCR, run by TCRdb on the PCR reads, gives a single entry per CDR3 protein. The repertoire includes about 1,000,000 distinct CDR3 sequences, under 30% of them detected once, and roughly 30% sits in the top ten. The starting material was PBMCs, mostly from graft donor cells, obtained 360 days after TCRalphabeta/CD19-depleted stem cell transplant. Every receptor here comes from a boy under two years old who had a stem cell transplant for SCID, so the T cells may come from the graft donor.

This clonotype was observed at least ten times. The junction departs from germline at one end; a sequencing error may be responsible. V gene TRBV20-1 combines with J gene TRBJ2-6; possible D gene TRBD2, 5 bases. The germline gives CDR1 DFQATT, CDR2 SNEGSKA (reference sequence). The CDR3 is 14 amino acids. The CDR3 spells CSATEGSGANVLTF. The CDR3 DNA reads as TGCAGCGCTACTGAGGGTTCTGGGGCCAACGTCCTGACTTTC.

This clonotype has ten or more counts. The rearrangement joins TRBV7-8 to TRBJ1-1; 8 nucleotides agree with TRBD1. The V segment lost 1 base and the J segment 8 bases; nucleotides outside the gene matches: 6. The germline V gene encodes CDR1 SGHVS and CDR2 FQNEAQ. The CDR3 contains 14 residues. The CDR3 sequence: CASSLVSGGAEAFF. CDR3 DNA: TGTGCCAGCAGCTTAGTGTCAGGGGGCGCAGAAGCTTTCTTT.

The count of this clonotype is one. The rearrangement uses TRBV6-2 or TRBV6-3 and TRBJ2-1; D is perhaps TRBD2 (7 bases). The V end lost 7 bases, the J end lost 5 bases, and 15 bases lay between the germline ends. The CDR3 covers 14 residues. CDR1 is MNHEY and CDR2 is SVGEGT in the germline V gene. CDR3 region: CASIPGGLNNEQFF. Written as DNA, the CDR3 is TGTGCCAGCATTCCGGGGGGCCTCAACAATGAGCAGTTCTTC.

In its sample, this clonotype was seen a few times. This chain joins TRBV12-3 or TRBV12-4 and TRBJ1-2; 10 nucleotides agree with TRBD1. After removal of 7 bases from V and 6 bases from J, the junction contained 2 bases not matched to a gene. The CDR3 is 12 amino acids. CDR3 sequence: CASTDRGHGYTF. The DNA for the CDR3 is TGTGCCAGCACCGACAGGGGGCATGGCTACACCTTC.

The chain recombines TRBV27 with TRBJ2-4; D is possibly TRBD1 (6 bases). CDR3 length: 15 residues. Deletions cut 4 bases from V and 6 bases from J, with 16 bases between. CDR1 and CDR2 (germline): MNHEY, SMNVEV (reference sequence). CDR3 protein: CASSYVRDIGNIQYF. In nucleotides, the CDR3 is TGTGCCAGCAGTTACGTCCGGGACATAGGAAACATTCAGTACTTC.

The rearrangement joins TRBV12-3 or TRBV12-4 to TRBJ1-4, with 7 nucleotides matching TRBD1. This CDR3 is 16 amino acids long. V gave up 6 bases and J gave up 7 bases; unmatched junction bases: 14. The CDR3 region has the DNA TGTGCCAGCAGACCCGGTGGACGACAGGGCGGTGAAAAACTGTTTTTT. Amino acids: CASRPGGRQGGEKLFF.

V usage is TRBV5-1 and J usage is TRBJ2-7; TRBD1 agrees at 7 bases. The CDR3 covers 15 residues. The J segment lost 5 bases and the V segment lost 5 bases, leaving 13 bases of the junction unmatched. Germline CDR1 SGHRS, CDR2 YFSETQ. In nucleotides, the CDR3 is TGCGCCAGCAGACCGTACAGGGGACGTTCCGACGAGCAGTACTTC. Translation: CASRPYRGRSDEQYF.

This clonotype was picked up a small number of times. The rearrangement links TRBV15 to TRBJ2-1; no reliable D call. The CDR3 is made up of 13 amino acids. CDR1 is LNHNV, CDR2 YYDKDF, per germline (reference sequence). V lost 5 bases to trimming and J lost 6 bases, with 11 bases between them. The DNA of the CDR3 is TGTGCCACCAGCCCGCTCCTAGGCAATGAGCAGTTCTTC. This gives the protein CATSPLLGNEQFF. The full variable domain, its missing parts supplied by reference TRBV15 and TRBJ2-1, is DAMVIQNPRYQVTQFGKPVTLSCSQTLNHNVMYWYQQKSSQAPKLLFHYYDKDFNNEADTPDNFQSRRPNTSFCFLDIRSPGLGDTAMYLCATSPLLGNEQFFGPGTRLTVL.

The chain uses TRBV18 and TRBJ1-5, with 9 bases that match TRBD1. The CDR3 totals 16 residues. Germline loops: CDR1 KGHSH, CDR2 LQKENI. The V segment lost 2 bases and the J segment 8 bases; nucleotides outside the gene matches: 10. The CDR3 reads CASSPRDRVLGEPQHF. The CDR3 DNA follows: TGTGCCAGCTCACCAAGGGACAGGGTGCTCGGGGAGCCCCAGCATTTT.

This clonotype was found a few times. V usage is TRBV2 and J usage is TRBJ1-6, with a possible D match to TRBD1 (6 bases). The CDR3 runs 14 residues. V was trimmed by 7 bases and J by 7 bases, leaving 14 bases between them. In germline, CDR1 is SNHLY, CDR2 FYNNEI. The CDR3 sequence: CASKFTGLNSPLHF. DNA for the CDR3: TGTGCCAGCAAGTTTACAGGGCTGAATTCACCCCTCCACTTT.

CDR3 loop: CASSPLASRALNTEAFF. The CDR3 DNA sequence: TGTGCCAGCAGCCCCCTCGCCAGCCGGGCCTTGAACACTGAAGCTTTCTTT. This chain uses TRBV7-8 with TRBJ1-1; no clear D. Deletions cut 5 bases from V and 0 bases from J, with 19 bases between. Per germline, CDR1 SGHVS and CDR2 FQNEAQ. This CDR3 is built from 17 residues.

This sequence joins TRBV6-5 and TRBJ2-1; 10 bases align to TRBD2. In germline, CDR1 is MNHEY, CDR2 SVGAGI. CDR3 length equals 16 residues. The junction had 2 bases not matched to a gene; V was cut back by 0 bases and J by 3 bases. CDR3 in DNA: TGTGCCAGCAGTTACTCGGGACTAGCGAACTACAATGAGCAGTTCTTC. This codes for CASSYSGLANYNEQFF.

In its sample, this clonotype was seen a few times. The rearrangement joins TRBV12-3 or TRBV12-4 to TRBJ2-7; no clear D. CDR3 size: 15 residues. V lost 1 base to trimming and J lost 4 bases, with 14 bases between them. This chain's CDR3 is CASSLGVPTLYEQYF. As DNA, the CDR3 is TGTGCCAGCAGTTTAGGAGTACCGACTCTATACGAGCAGTACTTC.

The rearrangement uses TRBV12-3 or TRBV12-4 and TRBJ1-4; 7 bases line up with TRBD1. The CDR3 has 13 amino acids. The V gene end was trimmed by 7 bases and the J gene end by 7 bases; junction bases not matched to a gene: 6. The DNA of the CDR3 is TGTGCCAGCACCACAGGGGACCTTGAAAAACTGTTTTTT. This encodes CASTTGDLEKLFF.

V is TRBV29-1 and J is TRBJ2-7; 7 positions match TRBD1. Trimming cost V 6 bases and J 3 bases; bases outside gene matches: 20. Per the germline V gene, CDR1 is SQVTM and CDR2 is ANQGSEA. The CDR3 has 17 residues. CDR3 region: CSVALLDRLEGVYEQYF. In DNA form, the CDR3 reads TGCAGCGTGGCCCTTCTGGACAGGCTCGAGGGGGTCTACGAGCAGTACTTC.

The CDR3: CASSLALLGSYNEQFF. The CDR3 DNA reads TGCGCCAGCAGCTTGGCCCTCTTAGGCTCCTACAATGAGCAGTTCTTC. J is TRBJ2-1 and V is TRBV5-1, with unresolved D. V was cut by 0 bases and J by 0 bases, with 10 bases left in between. The CDR3 is made up of 16 amino acids. The V gene's germline CDR1 is SGHRS and CDR2 YFSETQ.

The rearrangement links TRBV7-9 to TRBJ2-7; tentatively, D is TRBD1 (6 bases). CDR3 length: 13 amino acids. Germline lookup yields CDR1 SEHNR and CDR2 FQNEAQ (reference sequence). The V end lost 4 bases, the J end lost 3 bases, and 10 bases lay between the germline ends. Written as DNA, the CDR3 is TGTGCCAGCAGCTCTCAACAGGGCTACGAGCAGTACTTC. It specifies CASSSQQGYEQYF. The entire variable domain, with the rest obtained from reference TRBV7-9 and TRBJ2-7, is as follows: DTGVSQNPRHKITKRGQNVTFRCDPISEHNRLYWYRQTLGQGPEFLTYFQNEAQLEKSRLLSDRFSAERPKGSFSTLEIQRTEQGDSAMYLCASSSQQGYEQYFGPGTRLTVT.

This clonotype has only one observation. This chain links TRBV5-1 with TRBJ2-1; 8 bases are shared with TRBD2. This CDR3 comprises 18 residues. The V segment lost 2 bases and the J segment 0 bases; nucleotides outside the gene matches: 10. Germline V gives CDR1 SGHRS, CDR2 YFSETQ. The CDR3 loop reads CASSLRATSESSYNEQFF. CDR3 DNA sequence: TGCGCCAGCAGCTTACGTGCGACTAGCGAGAGCTCCTACAATGAGCAGTTCTTC.

In DNA, the CDR3 is TGTGCCAGCAGTTTATCTGGACAGGGGGCAAAAGAGACCCAGTACTTC. This translates into CASSLSGQGAKETQYF. The chain employs TRBV27 and TRBJ2-5; 11 bases are a match to TRBD1. With 0 bases clipped from V and 3 bases from J, the junction kept 3 bases outside the gene matches. Germline loops: CDR1 MNHEY, CDR2 SMNVEV (reference sequence). The CDR3 runs to 16 residues.

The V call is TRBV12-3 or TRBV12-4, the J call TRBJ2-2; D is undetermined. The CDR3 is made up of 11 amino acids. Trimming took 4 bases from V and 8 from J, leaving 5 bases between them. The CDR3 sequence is CASSYLGELFF. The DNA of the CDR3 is TGTGCCAGCAGTTATTTAGGGGAGCTGTTTTTT.

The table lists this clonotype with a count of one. CDR3 sequence: CASSLDLTSTDTQYF. CDR3 in DNA: TGTGCCAGCTCACTGGACCTCACTAGCACAGATACGCAGTATTTT. V usage is TRBV18 and J usage is TRBJ2-3; the D is unclear. The germline gives CDR1 KGHSH, CDR2 LQKENI. V was trimmed by 4 bases and J by 0 bases, leaving 11 bases between them. This CDR3 has 15 amino acids.

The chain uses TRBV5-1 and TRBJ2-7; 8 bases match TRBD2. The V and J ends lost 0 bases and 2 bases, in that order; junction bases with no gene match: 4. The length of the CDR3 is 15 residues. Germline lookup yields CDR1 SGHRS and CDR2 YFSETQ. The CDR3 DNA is TGCGCCAGCAGCTTGGCGGGGGGGGCCACCTACGAGCAGTACTTC. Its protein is CASSLAGGATYEQYF.

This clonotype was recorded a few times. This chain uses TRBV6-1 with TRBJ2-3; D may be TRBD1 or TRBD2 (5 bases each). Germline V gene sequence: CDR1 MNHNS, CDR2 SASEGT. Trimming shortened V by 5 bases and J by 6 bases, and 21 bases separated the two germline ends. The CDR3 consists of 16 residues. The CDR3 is CASSLRDPVLKDTQYF. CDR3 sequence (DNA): TGTGCCAGCAGTCTCCGGGACCCAGTACTAAAGGATACGCAGTATTTT.